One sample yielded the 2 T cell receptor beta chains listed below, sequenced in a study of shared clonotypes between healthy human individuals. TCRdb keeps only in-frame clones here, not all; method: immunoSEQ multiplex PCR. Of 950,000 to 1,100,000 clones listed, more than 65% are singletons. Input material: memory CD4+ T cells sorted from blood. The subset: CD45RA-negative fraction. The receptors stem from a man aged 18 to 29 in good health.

In DNA form, the CDR3 reads TGTGCTAGTGGTGGGACAGCTTATAGCACAGATACGCAGTATTTT. This encodes CASGGTAYSTDTQYF. The rearrangement links TRBV12-5 to TRBJ2-3, with 7 bases lining up with TRBD1. Germline lookup yields CDR1 LGHNT and CDR2 FRNRAP. This CDR3 has 15 amino acids. The J segment lost 0 bases and the V segment lost 5 bases, leaving 5 bases of the junction unmatched.

CDR3 region: CASSLMGSTEAFF. The CDR3 nucleotides read TGTGCCAGCAGTTTGATGGGGAGCACTGAAGCTTTCTTT. The chain is built from TRBV6-1 and TRBJ1-1; D uncertain. Germline V lookup: CDR1 MNHNS, CDR2 SASEGT. With 5 bases removed from V and 4 bases from J, the gap between germline ends came to 11 bases. The length of the CDR3 is 13 residues.